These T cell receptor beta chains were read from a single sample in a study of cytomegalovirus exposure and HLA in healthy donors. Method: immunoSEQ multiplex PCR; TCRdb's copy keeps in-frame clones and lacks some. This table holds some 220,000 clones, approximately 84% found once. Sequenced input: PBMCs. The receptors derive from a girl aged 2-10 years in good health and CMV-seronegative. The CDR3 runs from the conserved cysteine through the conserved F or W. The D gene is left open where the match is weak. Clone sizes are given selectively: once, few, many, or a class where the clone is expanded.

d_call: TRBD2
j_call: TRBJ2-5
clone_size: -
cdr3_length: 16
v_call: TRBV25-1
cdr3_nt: TGTGCCAGCAGTGCAGTAGCGGGGGCCTCCCAAGAGACCCAGTACTTC
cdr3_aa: CASSAVAGASQETQYF

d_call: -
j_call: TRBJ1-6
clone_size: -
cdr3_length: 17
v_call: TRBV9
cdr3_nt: TGTGCCAGCAGCGTAGCTCCGCAGGGAACTAATAATTCACCCCTCCACTTT
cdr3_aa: CASSVAPQGTNNSPLHF

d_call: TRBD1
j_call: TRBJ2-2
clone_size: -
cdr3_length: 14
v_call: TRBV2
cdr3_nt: TGTGCCAGCAGGTTGGCAGGGGGCACCGGGGAGCTGTTTTTT
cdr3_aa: CASRLAGGTGELFF

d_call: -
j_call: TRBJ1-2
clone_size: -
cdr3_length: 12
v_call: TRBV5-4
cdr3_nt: TGTGCCAGCAGCTTGGATAATTATGGCTACACCTTC
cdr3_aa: CASSLDNYGYTF

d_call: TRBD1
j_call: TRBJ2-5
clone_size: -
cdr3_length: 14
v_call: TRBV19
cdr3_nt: TGTGCCAGTGGACAGGGGGGTTTTAGAGAGACCCAGTACTTC
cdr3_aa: CASGQGGFRETQYF

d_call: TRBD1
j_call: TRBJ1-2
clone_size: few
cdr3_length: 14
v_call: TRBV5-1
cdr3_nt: TGCGCCAGCAGCAGCGGACAGGGGGATTATGGCTACACCTTC
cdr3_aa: CASSSGQGDYGYTF

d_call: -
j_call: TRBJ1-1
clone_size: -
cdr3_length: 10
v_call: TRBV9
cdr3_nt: TGTGCCAGCAGCGTAGATCCGGCTTTCTTT
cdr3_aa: CASSVDPAFF

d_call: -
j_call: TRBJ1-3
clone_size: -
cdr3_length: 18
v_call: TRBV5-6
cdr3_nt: TGTGCCAGCAGCTTTAGGGGTGCACAGGGCGCTTCTGGAAACACCATATATTTT
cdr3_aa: CASSFRGAQGASGNTIYF

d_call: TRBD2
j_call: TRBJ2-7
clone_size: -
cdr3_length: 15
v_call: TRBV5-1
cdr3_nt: TGCGCCAGCAGCTTGACTAGCGGGGGACCCTACGAGCAGTACTTC
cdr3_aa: CASSLTSGGPYEQYF

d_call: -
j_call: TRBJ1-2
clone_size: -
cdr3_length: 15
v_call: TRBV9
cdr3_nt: TGTGCCAGCAGCCATACCAACAGGGTGAACTATGGCTACACCTTC
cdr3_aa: CASSHTNRVNYGYTF

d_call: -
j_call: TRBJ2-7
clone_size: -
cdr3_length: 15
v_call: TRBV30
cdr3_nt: TGTGCCTGGAGTGTACCCGGGACACTATCCTACGAGCAGTACTTC
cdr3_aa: CAWSVPGTLSYEQYF

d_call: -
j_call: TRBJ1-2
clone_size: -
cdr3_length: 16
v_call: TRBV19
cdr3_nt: TGTGCCAGTAGGGGGCAGACGGGCAGGACCGGCTATGGCTACACCTTC
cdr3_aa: CASRGQTGRTGYGYTF

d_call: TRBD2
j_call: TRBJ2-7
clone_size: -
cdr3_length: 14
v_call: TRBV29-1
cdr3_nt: TGCAGCGTTTCGGAGGCGGGGGTTCCTTACGAGCAGTACTTC
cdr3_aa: CSVSEAGVPYEQYF

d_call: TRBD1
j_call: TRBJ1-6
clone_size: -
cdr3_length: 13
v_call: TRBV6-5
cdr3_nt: TGTGCCAGCGCCGGGACAGGGAGATCACCCCTCCACTTT
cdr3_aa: CASAGTGRSPLHF

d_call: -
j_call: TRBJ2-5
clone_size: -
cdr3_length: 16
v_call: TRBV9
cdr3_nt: TGTGCCAGCAGCGTAGACAGGGGGGGTCTTCAAGAGACCCAGTACTTC
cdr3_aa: CASSVDRGGLQETQYF

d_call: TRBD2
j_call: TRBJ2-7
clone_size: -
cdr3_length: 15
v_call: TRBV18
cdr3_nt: TGTGCCAGCTCACCAGGAATAGCGGGCTCCTACGAGCAGTACTTC
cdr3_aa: CASSPGIAGSYEQYF

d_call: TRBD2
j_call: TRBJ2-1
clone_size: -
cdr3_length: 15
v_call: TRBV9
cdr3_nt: TGTGCCAGCAGCGTGGGGGGGAGACAATACAATGAGCAGTTCTTC
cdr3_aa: CASSVGGRQYNEQFF

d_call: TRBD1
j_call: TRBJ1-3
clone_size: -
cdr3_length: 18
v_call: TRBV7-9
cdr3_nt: TGTGCCAGCAGCTCTCCGGGACAGAATTATTTTAACGGAAACACCATATATTTT
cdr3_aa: CASSSPGQNYFNGNTIYF

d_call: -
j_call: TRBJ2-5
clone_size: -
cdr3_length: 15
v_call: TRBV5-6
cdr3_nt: TGTGCCAGCAGCTTGGCCGGCGGGTACCAAGAGACCCAGTACTTC
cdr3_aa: CASSLAGGYQETQYF

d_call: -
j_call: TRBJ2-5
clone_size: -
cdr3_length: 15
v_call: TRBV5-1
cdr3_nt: TGCGCCAGCAGCTTTGGGTTGACTAGCCAAGAGACCCAGTACTTC
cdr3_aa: CASSFGLTSQETQYF

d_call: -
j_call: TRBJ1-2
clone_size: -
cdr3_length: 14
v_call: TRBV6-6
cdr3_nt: TGTGCCAGCAGTTACGGGAGGGGGAACTATGGCTACACCTTC
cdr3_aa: CASSYGRGNYGYTF

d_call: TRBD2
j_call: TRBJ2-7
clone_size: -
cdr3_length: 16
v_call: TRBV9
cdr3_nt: TGTGCCAGCAGCGCCGGACTAGGACTGCGATCTTACGAGCAGTACTTC
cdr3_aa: CASSAGLGLRSYEQYF

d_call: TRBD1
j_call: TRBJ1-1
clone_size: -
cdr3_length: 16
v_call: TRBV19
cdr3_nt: TGTGCCAGTAGCTCTAGGACAGGGGGAATGGACACTGAAGCTTTCTTT
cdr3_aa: CASSSRTGGMDTEAFF

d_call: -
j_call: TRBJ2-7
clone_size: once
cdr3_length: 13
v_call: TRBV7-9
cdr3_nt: TGTGCCAGCAGCTTCTCGAGCTCCTACGAGCAGTACTTC
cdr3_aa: CASSFSSSYEQYF

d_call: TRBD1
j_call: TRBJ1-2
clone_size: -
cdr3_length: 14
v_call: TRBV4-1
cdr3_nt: TGCGCCAGCAGCCAACCTCCGACAGGGTTTGGCTACACCTTC
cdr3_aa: CASSQPPTGFGYTF

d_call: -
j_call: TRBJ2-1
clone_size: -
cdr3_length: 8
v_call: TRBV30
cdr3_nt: TGTGCCTCTAACGAGCAGTTCTTC
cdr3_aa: CASNEQFF

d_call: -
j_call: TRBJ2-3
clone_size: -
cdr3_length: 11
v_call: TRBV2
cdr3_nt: TGTGCCAGCAGTCGAGGAGATACGCAGTATTTT
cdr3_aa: CASSRGDTQYF

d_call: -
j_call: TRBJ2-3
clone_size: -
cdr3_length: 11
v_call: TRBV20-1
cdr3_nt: TGCAGTGGCGGTAGCACAGATACGCAGTATTTT
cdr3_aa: CSGGSTDTQYF

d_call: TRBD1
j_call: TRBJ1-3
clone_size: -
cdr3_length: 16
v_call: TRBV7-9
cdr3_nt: TGTGCCAGCAGCTTGACAGGGGCGTTCTCTGGAAACACCATATATTTT
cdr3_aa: CASSLTGAFSGNTIYF

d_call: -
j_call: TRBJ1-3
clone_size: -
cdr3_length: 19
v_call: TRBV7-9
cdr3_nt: TGTTCCAGCAGCTTAGGGGCCCCACCGGGACACGACTCTGGAAACACCATATATTTT
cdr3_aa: CSSSLGAPPGHDSGNTIYF

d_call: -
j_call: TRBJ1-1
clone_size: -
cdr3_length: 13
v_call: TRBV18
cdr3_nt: TGTGCCAGCTCACCGACAGGTCAGCCTGAAGCTTTCTTT
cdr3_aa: CASSPTGQPEAFF

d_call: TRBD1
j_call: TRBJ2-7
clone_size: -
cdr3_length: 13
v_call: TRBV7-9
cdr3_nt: TGTGCCAGCAGCAAGGGACAGCGCTACGAGCAGTACTTC
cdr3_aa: CASSKGQRYEQYF

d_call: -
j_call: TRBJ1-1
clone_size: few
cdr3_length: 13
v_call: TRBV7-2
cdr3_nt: TGTGCCAGCAGCTTACACTCCAGGGTTGAAGCTTTCTTT
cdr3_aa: CASSLHSRVEAFF

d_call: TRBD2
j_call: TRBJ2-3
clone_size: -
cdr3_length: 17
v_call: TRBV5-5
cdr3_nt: TGTGCCAGCAGCTTGGAGGCTAGCGGGGGGTACACAGATACGCAGTATTTT
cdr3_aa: CASSLEASGGYTDTQYF

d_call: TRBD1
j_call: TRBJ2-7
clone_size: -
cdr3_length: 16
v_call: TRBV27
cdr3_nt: TGTGCCAGCAGTTTAGGAGGCAGGGGGCCTTTCTACGAGCAGTACTTC
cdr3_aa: CASSLGGRGPFYEQYF

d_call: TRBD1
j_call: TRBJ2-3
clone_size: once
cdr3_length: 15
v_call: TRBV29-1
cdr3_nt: TGCAGCGCCGACAATTCCGGGACAGGCACAGATACGCAGTATTTT
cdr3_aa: CSADNSGTGTDTQYF